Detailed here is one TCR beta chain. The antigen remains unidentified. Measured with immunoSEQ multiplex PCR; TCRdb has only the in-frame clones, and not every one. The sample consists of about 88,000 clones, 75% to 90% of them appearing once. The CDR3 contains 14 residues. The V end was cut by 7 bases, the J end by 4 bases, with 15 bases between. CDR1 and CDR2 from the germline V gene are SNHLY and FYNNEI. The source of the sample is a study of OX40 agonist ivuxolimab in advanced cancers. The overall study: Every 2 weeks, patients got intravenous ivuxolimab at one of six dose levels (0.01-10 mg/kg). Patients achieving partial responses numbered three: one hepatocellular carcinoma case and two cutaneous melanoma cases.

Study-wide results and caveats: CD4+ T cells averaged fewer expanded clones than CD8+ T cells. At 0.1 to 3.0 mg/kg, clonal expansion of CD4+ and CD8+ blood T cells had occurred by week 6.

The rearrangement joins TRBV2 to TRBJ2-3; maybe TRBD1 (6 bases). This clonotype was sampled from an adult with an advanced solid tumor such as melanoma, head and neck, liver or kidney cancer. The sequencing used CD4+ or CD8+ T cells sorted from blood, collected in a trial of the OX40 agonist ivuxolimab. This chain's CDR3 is CASTRQVPPDTQYF. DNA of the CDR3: TGTGCCAGCACCCGACAGGTACCACCAGATACGCAGTATTTT. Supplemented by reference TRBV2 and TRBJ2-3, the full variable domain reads EPEVTQTPSHQVTQMGQEVILRCVPISNHLYFYWYRQILGQKVEFLVSFYNNEISEKSEIFDDQFSVERPDGSNFTLKIRSTKLEDSAMYFCASTRQVPPDTQYFGPGTRLTVL.